The clone carrying this T cell receptor (beta chain) was observed at least ten times. Its antigen is currently unknown. This specimen comes from a study of T cell clonality in common variable immunodeficiency. The assay was immunoSEQ multiplex PCR, and TCRdb's table has in-frame clones only and misses some. This sample has about 59,000 clones, each found more than once. Study-wide results and limits: Patient heterogeneity in the CVID cohort limited correlations between repertoire features and clinical complications.

The material sequenced was peripheral blood mononuclear cells. This TCR derives from a person between 18 and 75 years old in good health.

This chain's CDR3 is CASSDSATQNGYTF. The part of the CDR3 DNA that was read is TGTGCCAGCAGTGACAGCGCAACTCAGAATGGC. The genes are TRBV6-1 and TRBJ1-2; D gene ambiguous. The CDR3 end falls 3 residues outside the read, so it is completed with the germline J gene. The CDR3 length is 14 residues. Between the trimmed V and J ends, which lost 3 bases and 6 bases, there was a span of 14 bases. CDR1 and CDR2 (germline): MNHNS, SASEGT.